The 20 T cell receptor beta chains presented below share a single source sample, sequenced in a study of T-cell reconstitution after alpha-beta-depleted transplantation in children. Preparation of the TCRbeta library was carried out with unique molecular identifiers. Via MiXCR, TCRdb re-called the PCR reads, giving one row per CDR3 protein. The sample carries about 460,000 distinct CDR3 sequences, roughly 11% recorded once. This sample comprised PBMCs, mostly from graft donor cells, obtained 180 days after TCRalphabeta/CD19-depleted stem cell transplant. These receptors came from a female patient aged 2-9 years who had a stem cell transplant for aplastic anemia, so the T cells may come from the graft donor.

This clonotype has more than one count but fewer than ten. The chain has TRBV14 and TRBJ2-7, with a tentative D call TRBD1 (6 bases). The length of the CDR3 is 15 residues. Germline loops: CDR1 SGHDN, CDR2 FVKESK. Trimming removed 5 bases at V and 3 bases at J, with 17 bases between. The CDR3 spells CASSSSQGRLYEQYF. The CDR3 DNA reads TGTGCCAGCAGCTCAAGCCAGGGGCGCCTCTACGAGCAGTACTTC.

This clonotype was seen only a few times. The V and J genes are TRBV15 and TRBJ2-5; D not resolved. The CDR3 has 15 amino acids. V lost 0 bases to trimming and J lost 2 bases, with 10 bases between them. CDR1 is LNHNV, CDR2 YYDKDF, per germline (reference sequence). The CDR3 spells CATSRDFLVQETQYF. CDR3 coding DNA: TGTGCCACCAGCAGAGATTTTTTGGTTCAAGAGACCCAGTACTTC. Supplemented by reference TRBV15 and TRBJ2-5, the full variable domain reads DAMVIQNPRYQVTQFGKPVTLSCSQTLNHNVMYWYQQKSSQAPKLLFHYYDKDFNNEADTPDNFQSRRPNTSFCFLDIRSPGLGDTAMYLCATSRDFLVQETQYFGPGTRLLVL.

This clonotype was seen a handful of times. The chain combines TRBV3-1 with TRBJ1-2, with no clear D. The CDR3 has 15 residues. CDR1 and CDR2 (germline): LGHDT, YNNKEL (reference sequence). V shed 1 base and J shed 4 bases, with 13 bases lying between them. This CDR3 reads CASSQVFNRTYGYTF. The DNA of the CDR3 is TGTGCCAGCAGCCAAGTGTTCAACAGAACCTATGGCTACACCTTC.

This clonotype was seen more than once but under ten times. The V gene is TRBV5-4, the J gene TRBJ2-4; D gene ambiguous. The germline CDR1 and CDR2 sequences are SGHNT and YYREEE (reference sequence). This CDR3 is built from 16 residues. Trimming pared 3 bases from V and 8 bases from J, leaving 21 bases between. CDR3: CASSSTTTLWTDIQYF. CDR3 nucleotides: TGTGCCAGCAGCTCTACTACGACACTTTGGACGGACATTCAGTACTTC.

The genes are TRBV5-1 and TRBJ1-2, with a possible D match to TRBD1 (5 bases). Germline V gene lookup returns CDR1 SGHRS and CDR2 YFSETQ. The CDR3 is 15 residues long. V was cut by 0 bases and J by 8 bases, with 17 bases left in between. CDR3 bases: TGCGCCAGCAGCTTGGGACCGACAGTGAATATCGGCTACACCTTC. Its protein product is CASSLGPTVNIGYTF.

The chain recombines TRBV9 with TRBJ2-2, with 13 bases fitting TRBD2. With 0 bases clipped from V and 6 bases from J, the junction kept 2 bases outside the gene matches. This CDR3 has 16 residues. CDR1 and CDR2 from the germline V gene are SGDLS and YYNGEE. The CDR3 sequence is CASSVGLAGGPGELFF. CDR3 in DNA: TGTGCCAGCAGCGTAGGACTAGCGGGAGGACCCGGGGAGCTGTTTTTT.

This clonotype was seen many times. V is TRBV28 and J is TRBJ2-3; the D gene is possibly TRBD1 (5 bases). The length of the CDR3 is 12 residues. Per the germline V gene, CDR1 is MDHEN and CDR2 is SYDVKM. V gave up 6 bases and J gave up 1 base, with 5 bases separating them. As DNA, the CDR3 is TGTGCCAGCAGAGGGGGCACAGATACGCAGTATTTT. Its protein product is CASRGGTDTQYF.

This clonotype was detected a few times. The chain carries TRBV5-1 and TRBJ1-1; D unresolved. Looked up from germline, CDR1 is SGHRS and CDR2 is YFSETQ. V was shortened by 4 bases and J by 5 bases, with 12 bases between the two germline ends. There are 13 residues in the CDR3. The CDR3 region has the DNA TGCGCCAGCAGCAGACCACCGGGGACTGAAGCTTTCTTT. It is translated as CASSRPPGTEAFF.

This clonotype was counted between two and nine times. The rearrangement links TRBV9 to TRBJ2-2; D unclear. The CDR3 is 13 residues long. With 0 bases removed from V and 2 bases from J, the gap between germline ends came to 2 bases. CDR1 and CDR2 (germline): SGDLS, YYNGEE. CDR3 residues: CASSVDNTGELFF. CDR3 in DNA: TGTGCCAGCAGCGTAGACAACACCGGGGAGCTGTTTTTT.

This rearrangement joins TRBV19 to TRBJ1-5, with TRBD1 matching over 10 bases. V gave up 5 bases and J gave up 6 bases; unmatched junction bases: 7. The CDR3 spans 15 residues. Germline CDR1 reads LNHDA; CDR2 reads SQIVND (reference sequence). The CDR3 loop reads CASSATGGVGQPQHF. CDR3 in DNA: TGTGCCAGTAGTGCGACAGGGGGCGTCGGTCAGCCCCAGCATTTT.

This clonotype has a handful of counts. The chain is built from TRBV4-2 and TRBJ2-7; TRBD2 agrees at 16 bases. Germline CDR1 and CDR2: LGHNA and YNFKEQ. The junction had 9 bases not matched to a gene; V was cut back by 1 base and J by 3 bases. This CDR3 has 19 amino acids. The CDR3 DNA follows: TGTGCCAGCAGCCAAGCCCCGGGACTAGCGGGAGGGACGGGCTACGAGCAGTACTTC. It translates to CASSQAPGLAGGTGYEQYF.

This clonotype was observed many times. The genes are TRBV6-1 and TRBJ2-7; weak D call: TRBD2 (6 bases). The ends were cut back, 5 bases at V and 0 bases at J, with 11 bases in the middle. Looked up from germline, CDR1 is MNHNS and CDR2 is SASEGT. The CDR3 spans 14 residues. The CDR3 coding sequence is TGTGCCAGCAGTCCCGGGACTGCCTCCTACGAGCAGTACTTC. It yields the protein CASSPGTASYEQYF.

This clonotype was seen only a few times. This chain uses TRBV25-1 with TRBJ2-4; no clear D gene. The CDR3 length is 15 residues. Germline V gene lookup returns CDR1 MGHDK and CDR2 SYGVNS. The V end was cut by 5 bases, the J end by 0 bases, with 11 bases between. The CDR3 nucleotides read TGTGCCAGCAGTCCTCGGCACACAGCCAAAAACATTCAGTACTTC. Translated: CASSPRHTAKNIQYF.

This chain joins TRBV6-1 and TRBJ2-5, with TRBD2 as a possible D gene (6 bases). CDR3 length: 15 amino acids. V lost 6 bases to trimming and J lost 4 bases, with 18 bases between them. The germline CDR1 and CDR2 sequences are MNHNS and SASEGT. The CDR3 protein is CASSSWGEGRETQYF. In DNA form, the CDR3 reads TGTGCCAGCAGCTCATGGGGGGAAGGTAGAGAGACCCAGTACTTC.

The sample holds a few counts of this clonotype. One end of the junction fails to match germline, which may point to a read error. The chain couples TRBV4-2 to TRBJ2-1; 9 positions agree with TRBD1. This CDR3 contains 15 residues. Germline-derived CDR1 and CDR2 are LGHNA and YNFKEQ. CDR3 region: CASSQGDRDYNEQFF. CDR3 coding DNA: TGTGCCAGCAGTCAAGGGGACAGGGACTACAATGAGCAGTTCTTC.

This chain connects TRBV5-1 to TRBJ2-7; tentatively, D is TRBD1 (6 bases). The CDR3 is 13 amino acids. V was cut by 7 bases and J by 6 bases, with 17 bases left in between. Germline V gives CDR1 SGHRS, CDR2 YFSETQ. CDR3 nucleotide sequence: TGCGCCAGCCGGATGGACAGCCTCGGCGAGCAGTACGTC. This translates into CASRMDSLGEQYV.

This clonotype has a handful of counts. The CDR3 sequence is CASSLGHNFYEQYV. Here the CDR3 DNA reads TGTGCCAGTAGTCTGGGACACAATTTTTACGAGCAGTACGTC. The rearrangement links TRBV19 to TRBJ2-7, with D perhaps TRBD1 (6 bases). The CDR3 is made up of 14 amino acids. V shed 5 bases and J shed 4 bases, with 15 bases lying between them. Germline CDR1 is LNHDA and CDR2 is SQIVND (reference sequence).

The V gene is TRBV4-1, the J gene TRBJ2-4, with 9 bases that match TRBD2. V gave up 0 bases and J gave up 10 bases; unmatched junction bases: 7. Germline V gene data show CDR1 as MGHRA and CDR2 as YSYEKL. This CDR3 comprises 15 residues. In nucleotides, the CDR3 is TGCGCCAGCAGCCAAGATGGGCTAGCGGGACCAATTCAGTACTTC. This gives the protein CASSQDGLAGPIQYF.

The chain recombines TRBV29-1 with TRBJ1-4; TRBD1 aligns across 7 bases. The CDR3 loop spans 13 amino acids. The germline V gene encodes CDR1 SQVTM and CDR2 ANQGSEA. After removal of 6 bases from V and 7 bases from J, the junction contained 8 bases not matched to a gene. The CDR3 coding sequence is TGCAGCGTAAGGGACAGCGGGGGTGAAAAACTGTTTTTT. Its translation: CSVRDSGGEKLFF. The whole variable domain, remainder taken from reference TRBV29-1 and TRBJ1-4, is SAVISQKPSRDICQRGTSLTIQCQVDSQVTMMFWYRQQPGQSLTLIATANQGSEATYESGFVIDKFPISRPNLTFSTLTVSNMSPEDSSIYLCSVRDSGGEKLFFGSGTQLSVL.

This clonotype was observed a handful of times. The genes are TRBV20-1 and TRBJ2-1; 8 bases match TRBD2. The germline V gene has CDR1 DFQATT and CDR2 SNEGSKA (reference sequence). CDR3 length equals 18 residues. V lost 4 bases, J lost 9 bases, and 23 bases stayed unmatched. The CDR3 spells CSATSIAGMRAFRGEQFF. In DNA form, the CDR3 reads TGCAGTGCTACCTCGATAGCGGGAATGAGGGCCTTTCGAGGTGAGCAGTTCTTC.